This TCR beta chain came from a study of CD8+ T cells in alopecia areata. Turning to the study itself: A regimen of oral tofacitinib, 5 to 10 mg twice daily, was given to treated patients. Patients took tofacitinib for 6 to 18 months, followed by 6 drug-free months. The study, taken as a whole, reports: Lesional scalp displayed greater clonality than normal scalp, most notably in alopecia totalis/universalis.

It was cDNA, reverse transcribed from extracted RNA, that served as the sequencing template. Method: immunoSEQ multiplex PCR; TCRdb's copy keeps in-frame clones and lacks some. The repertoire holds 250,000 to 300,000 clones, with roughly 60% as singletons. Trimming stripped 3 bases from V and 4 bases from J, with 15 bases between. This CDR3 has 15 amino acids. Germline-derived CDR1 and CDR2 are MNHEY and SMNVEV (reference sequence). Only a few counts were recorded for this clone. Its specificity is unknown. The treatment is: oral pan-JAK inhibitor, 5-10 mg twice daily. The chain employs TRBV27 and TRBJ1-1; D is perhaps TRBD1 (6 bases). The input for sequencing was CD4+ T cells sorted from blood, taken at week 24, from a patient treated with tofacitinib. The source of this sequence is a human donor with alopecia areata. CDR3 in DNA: TGTGCCAGCAGTTTTCGGACAGACTTGGGCACTGAAGCTTTCTTT. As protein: CASSFRTDLGTEAFF.